This TCR beta chain appears in the sequencing data of a study of T cells after somatic rescue of genetic block. The germline V and J ends were trimmed by 6 bases and 2 bases, with 15 bases remaining between them. The CDR3 has 15 amino acids. Germline-derived CDR1 and CDR2 are MGHDK and SYGVNS. Clones were read by immunoSEQ multiplex PCR, and TCRdb kept only the in-frame ones, dropping some. Of 110,000 or so clones listed, 75% to 95% are singletons. This clonotype was obtained from a woman between 18 and 30 years old. The chain uses TRBV25-1 and TRBJ2-3, with D unresolved. Sequenced material: peripheral blood mononuclear cells (PBMCs). The CDR3, as DNA: TGTGCCAGCAGGATTCGGCTCCTTCTCACAGATACGCAGTATTTT. This translates into CASRIRLLLTDTQYF.